A selection of T cell receptor beta chains follows, all from one sample in a study of T cell changes during pregnancy in multiple sclerosis. Sequencing was performed with immunoSEQ multiplex PCR; in TCRdb, only in-frame clones are kept and a portion is missing. The sample yields nearly 80,000 clones, 90% to 95% seen once. The sequencing here drew on CD4+ T cells from peripheral blood mononuclear cells, taken before pregnancy. The receptors shown here come from a female donor with multiple sclerosis, enrolled in a pregnancy study. CDR3s include the opening cysteine and the closing phenylalanine or tryptophan. The D gene is left open where the match is weak.

v_call,d_call,j_call,cdr3_nt,cdr3_aa
TRBV5-1,-,TRBJ1-6,TGCGCCAGCAGCGAGGGGTCGGGGCGGAGGGATAATTCACCCCTCCACTTT,CASSEGSGRRDNSPLHF
TRBV5-1,TRBD1,TRBJ1-2,TGCGCCAGCAGACGGGGACAGAACTATGGCTACACCTTC,CASRRGQNYGYTF
TRBV5-6,TRBD1,TRBJ1-2,TGTGCCAGCAGCCCAGGGACAGGGAGGACCTATGGCTACACCTTC,CASSPGTGRTYGYTF
TRBV7-9,-,TRBJ1-4,TGTGCCAGCAGCGTCTCCGGGAGGGCTAATGAAAAACTGTTTTTT,CASSVSGRANEKLFF
TRBV7-2,-,TRBJ2-3,TGTGCCAGCAGCCCCCACAGGGTGCTGGGTGCGGATACGCAGTATTTT,CASSPHRVLGADTQYF
TRBV6-1,TRBD2,TRBJ2-5,TGTGCCAGCAGTGAAGCAGCAGTCGGACTAGCGGGAGTCAAGACCCAGTACTTC,CASSEAAVGLAGVKTQYF
TRBV19,-,TRBJ1-4,TGTGCCAGCGAGGGTATCACTAATGAAAAACTGTTTTTT,CASEGITNEKLFF
TRBV18,-,TRBJ2-2,TGTGCCAGCTCACCCACCCTGACAGCGAACACCGGGGAGCTGTTTTTT,CASSPTLTANTGELFF
TRBV7-2,-,TRBJ2-1,TGTGCCAGCAGCCCCGACTCTCCCCTTAGGAGGTTCTTC,CASSPDSPLRRFF
TRBV5-4,TRBD1,TRBJ1-4,TGTGCCAGCAGCGATTCCGAACAGGGGGCAACTAATGAAAAACTGTTTTTT,CASSDSEQGATNEKLFF
TRBV19,-,TRBJ1-5,TGTGCCAGTAGTATAGCGGGGGGTGGGGGCAATCAGCCCCAGCATTTT,CASSIAGGGGNQPQHF
TRBV5-8,TRBD1,TRBJ2-6,TGTGCCAGCAGCTCGGGACAGGGTGGGGCTGGGGCCAACGTCCTGACTTTC,CASSSGQGGAGANVLTF
TRBV20-1,TRBD1,TRBJ1-2,TGCAGTGCTATTCCGACAGGGAGCTACACCTTC,CSAIPTGSYTF
TRBV5-5,-,TRBJ2-7,TGTGCCAGCAGCTTGGGCACAGGCGATGTCGACGAGCAGTACTTC,CASSLGTGDVDEQYF
TRBV27,-,TRBJ2-7,TGTGCCAGCAGTGCCCATACAGCGGGCTACGAGCAGTACTTC,CASSAHTAGYEQYF
TRBV7-9,-,TRBJ1-1,TGTGCCAGCAGCGTGATCTCAGGGGCGCCGAACACTGAAGCTTTCTTT,CASSVISGAPNTEAFF
TRBV4-2,-,TRBJ2-1,TGTGCCAGCAGCCAAGTAGGAAGGGTCGCGGGGTTCTACAATGAGCAGTTCTTC,CASSQVGRVAGFYNEQFF
TRBV7-9,-,TRBJ2-7,TGTGCCAGCAGCTGGAGTAACGAGCAGTACTTC,CASSWSNEQYF
TRBV15,TRBD1,TRBJ1-5,TGTGCCACCAGCAGCGGGACAGTTAGCAATCAGCCCCAGCATTTT,CATSSGTVSNQPQHF
TRBV19,TRBD2,TRBJ2-7,TGTGCCAGTAAAGTGGGTAGCGGGAGTGCCTACGAGCAGTACTTC,CASKVGSGSAYEQYF
TRBV5-1,TRBD2,TRBJ2-3,TGCGCCAGCAGCTTGGCCAGCGGGAGGTTGGCAGATACGCAGTATTTT,CASSLASGRLADTQYF
TRBV4-1,-,TRBJ2-1,TGCGCCAGCAGCCATCGACTGCGACAAGGGGATGAGCAGTTCTTC,CASSHRLRQGDEQFF
TRBV5-4,-,TRBJ1-1,TGTGCCAGCAGCTCGCCGGGACTTCTGAACACTGAAGCTTTCTTT,CASSSPGLLNTEAFF
TRBV19,TRBD1,TRBJ2-7,TGTGCCAGCGCCGACAGGGGCTACGAGCAGTACTTC,CASADRGYEQYF
TRBV6-5,TRBD2,TRBJ2-7,TGTGCCAGCAGGAATAGACTAGCGGGCCACTACGAGCAGTACTTC,CASRNRLAGHYEQYF
TRBV28,-,TRBJ2-3,TGTGCCAGCAGCACACAATCCCCCCTCGCGCAGTATTTT,CASSTQSPLAQYF
TRBV7-7,-,TRBJ2-7,TGTGCCAGCAGCTTAGGGCGGTTCTACGAGCAGTACTTC,CASSLGRFYEQYF
TRBV5-1,TRBD1,TRBJ1-2,TGCGCCAGCAGCTTATCCCAGACGGGACAGGGGGTCGGCTACACCTTC,CASSLSQTGQGVGYTF
TRBV28,-,TRBJ1-4,TGTGCCAGCAGGGACAGCCTTAATGAAAAACTGTTTTTT,CASRDSLNEKLFF
TRBV5-1,TRBD2,TRBJ2-3,TGCGCCAGCAGCCCAGGGACTAGCGGGACCACAGATACGCAGTATTTT,CASSPGTSGTTDTQYF
TRBV6-1,-,TRBJ2-7,TGTGCCAGCAGTGAAAAAACAGGAGTTTTCTACGAGCAGTACTTC,CASSEKTGVFYEQYF
TRBV4-2,-,TRBJ2-1,TGTGCCAGCAGCCAAGATCAAATCGAAGTAGCGGTGCAGTTCTTC,CASSQDQIEVAVQFF
TRBV10-3,TRBD2,TRBJ2-7,TGTGCCATCAGTGGTGGCGCTAGCGGGAGCTACGAGCAGTACTTC,CAISGGASGSYEQYF
TRBV27,-,TRBJ1-4,TGTGCCAGCAGTCTCCGACAGTATGAAAAACTGTTTTTT,CASSLRQYEKLFF
TRBV15,TRBD1,TRBJ1-5,TGTGCCACCAGCAGTCGACAGGGAAATCAGCCCCAGCATTTT,CATSSRQGNQPQHF
TRBV5-4,TRBD2,TRBJ2-1,TGTGCCAGCAGCTTCCCGGGACTAGCGGGATGGGATAACTACAATGAGCAGTTCTTC,CASSFPGLAGWDNYNEQFF
TRBV2,TRBD1,TRBJ2-7,TGTGCCAGCAGTGTCGGGACAGGCTCCTACGAGCAGTACTTC,CASSVGTGSYEQYF
TRBV7-6,TRBD1,TRBJ2-5,TGTGCCAGCAGCTTACTCCGGGACAGGGGTGAGACCCAGTACTTC,CASSLLRDRGETQYF
TRBV19,-,TRBJ2-1,TGTGCCAGTAGTACCGGTCGGGCCAGGGGCCTTCACAATGAGCAGTTCTTC,CASSTGRARGLHNEQFF
TRBV7-2,-,TRBJ2-7,TGTGCCAGCAGCCGGGCGGCTAGCCAGAGCTCCTACGAGCAGTACTTC,CASSRAASQSSYEQYF
TRBV27,-,TRBJ1-1,TGTGCCAGCAGTCCATATAGAGCCCGGGGGGTAAACACTGAAGCTTTCTTT,CASSPYRARGVNTEAFF
TRBV30,TRBD1,TRBJ1-4,TGTGCCTGGAGTGCGGAACTTCGACAGGGAGGAGAAAAACTGTTTTTT,CAWSAELRQGGEKLFF